The clone carrying this T cell receptor beta chain came up once. The antigen is not known. The CDR3 covers 15 residues. CDR1 is WSHSY, CDR2 SAAADI, per germline. The ends were cut back, 4 bases at V and 5 bases at J, with 12 bases in the middle. PCR amplification relied on 60 Vbeta primers (plus 13 Jbeta primers). Sequenced by immunoSEQ multiplex PCR; TCRdb stores in-frame clones only, minus some. The table lists 97,000 or so clones, roughly two thirds of them singletons. This sample is drawn from a study of cytomegalovirus exposure and HLA in healthy donors. On the study more broadly: HLA-typed donors were the source of around 85 million unique TCRs held in an early data release.

Findings of the study overall: Roughly uniform depth of sequencing across donors was assumed in presence/absence analyses. A later analysis reportedly found that, within productive TCRs, an Asian-associated ancestry cluster had fewer N-insertions than the mean observed across the roughly 670 donors.

Sampled while nominally healthy, donors likely had unrecorded immune exposures. This sequence originates from a man aged 45-60 years in good health and CMV-seronegative. The rearrangement links TRBV10-2 to TRBJ1-6, with a tentative D call TRBD1 (5 bases). The sequencing input was PBMCs. The CDR3 nucleotides are TGCGCCAGCAGTGCCTCGACAGCTGATAATTCACCCCTCCACTTT. Residues: CASSASTADNSPLHF.